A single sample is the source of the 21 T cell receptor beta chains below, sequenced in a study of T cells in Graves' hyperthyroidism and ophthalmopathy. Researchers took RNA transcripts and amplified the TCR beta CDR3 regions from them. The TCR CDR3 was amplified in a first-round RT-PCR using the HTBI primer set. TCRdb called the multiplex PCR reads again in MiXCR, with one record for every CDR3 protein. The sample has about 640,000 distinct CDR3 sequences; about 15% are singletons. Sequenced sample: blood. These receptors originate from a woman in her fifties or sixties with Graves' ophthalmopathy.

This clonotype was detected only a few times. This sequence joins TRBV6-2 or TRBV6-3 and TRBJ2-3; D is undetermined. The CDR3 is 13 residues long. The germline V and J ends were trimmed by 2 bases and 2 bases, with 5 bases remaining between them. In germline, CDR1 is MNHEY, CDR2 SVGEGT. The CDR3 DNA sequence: TGTGCCAGCAGTTACCAGTTCACAGATACGCAGTATTTT. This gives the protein CASSYQFTDTQYF.

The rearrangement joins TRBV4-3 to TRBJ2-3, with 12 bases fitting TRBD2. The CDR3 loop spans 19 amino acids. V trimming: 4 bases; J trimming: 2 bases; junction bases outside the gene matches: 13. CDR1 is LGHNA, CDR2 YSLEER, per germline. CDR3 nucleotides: TGCGCCAGCAGCCTATCCCCGACTAGCGGGAGTGGGAACACAGATACGCAGTATTTT. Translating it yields CASSLSPTSGSGNTDTQYF.

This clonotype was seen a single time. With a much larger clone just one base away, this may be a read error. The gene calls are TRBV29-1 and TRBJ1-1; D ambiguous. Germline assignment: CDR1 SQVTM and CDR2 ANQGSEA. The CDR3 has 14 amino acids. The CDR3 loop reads CSARQPLALTEAVF. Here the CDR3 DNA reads TGCAGCGCCCGACAACCCCTCGCTCTCACTGAAGCTGTCTTT.

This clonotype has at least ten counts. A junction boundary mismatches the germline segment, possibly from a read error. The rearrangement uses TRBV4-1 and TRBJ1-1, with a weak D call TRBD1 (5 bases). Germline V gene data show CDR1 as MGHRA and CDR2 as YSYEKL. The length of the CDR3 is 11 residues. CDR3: CASSQGTEAFF. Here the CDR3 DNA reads TGTGCCAGCAGCCAGGGCACTGAAGCTTTCTTT.

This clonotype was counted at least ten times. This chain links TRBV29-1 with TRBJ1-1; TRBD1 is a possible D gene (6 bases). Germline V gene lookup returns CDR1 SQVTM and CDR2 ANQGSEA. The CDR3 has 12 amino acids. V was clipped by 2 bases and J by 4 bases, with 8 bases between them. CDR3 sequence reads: CSVERGGTEAFF. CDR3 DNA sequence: TGCAGCGTTGAAAGGGGGGGCACTGAAGCTTTCTTT.

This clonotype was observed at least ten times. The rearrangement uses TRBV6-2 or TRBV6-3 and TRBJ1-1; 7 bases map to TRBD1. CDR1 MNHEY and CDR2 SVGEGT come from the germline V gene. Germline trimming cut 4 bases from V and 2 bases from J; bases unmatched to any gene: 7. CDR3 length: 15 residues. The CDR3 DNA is TGTGCCAGCAGTTCGCACAGGGGATACAACACTGAAGCTTTCTTT. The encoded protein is CASSSHRGYNTEAFF.

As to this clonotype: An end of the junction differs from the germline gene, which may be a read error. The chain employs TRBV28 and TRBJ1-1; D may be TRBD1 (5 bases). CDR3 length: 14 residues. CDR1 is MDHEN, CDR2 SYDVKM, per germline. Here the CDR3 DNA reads TGTGCCTCAAGCTCTGGGGAGGGGAACTCTGAAGCTTTCTTT. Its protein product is CASSSGEGNSEAFF.

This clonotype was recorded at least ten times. This chain's CDR3 is CASSLDREQYF. As DNA, the CDR3 is TGTGCCAGCAGCTTAGACAGGGAGCAGTACTTC. This chain connects TRBV11-2 to TRBJ2-7, with unresolved D. V lost 0 bases and J 7 bases, leaving 4 bases between the germline ends. The CDR3 runs 11 residues. The V gene's germline CDR1 is SGHAT and CDR2 FQNNGV. The full variable domain, completed using reference TRBV11-2 and TRBJ2-7, is EAGVAQSPRYKIIEKRQSVAFWCNPISGHATLYWYQQILGQGPKLLIQFQNNGVVDDSQLPKDRFSAERLKGVDSTLKIQPAKLEDSAVYLCASSLDREQYFGPGTRLTVT.

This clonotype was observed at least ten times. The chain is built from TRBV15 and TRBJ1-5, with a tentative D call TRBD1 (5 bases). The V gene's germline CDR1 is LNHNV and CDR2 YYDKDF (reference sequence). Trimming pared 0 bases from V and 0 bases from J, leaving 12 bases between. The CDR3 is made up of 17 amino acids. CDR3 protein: CATSRDGTPYSNQPQHF. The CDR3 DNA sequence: TGTGCCACCAGCAGAGATGGGACCCCGTATAGCAATCAGCCCCAGCATTTT.

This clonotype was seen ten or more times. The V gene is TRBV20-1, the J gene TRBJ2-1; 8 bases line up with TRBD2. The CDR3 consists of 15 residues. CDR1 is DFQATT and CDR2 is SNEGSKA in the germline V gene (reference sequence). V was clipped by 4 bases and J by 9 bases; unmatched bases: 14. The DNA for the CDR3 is TGCAGTGCTATTAAAACTAGCGGTAGCCTGGGTGAGCAGTTCTTC. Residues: CSAIKTSGSLGEQFF.

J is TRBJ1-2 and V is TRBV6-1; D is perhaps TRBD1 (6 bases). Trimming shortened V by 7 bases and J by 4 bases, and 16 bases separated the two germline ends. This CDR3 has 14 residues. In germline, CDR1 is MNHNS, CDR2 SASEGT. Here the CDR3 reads CASTGGYSGYGYTF. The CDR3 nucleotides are TGTGCCAGCACTGGGGGCTATTCGGGCTATGGCTACACCTTC.

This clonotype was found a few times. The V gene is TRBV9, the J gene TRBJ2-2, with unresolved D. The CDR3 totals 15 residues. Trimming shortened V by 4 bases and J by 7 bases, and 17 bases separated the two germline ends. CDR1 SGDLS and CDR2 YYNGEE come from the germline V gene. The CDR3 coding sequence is TGTGCCAGCAGCTCACGCGGCAGGTTCGGCGGGGAGCTGTTTTTT. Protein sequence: CASSSRGRFGGELFF.

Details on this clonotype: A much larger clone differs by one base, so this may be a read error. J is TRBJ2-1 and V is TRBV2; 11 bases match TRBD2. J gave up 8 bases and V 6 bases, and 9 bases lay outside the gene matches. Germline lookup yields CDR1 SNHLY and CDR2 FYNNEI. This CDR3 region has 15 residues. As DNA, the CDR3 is TGTGCCAGCAGAGAACTAGCGGGAGTGGGCTATGAGCAGTTCTTC. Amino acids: CASRELAGVGYEQFF.

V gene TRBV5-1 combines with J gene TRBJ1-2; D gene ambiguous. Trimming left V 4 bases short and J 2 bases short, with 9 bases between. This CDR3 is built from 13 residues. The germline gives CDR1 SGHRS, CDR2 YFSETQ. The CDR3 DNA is TGCGCCAGCAGCGAGGGTCCAAACTATGGCTACACCTTC. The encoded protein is CASSEGPNYGYTF. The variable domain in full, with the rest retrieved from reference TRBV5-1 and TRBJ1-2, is KAGVTQTPRYLIKTRGQQVTLSCSPISGHRSVSWYQQTPGQGLQFLFEYFSETQRNKGNFPGRFSGRQFSNSRSEMNVSTLELGDSALYLCASSEGPNYGYTFGSGTRLTVV.

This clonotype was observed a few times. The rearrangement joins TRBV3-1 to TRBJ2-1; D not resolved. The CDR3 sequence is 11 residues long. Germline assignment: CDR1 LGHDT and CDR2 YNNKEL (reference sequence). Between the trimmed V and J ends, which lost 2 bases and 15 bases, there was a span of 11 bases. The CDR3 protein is CASSQYGVLFF. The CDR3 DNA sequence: TGTGCCAGCAGCCAATATGGGGTTTTGTTCTTC.

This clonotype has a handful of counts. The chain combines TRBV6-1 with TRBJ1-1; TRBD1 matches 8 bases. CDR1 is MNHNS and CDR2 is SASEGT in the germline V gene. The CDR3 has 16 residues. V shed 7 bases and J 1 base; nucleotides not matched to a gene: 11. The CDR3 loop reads CASTLQGTGRNTEAFF. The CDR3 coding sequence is TGTGCCAGCACCCTACAGGGGACAGGAAGGAACACTGAAGCTTTCTTT.

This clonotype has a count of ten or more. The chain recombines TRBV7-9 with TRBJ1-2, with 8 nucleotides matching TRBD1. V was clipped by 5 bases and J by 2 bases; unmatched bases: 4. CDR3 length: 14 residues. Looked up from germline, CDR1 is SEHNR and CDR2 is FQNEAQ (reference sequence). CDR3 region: CASSLGQENYGYTF. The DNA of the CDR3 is TGTGCCAGCAGCCTGGGACAGGAGAACTATGGCTACACCTTC.

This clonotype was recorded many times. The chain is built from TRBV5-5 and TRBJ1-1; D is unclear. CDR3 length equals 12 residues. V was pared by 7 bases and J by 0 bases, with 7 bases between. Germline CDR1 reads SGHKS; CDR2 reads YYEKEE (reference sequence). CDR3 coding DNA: TGTGCCAGCGGCGGGATGAACACTGAAGCTTTCTTT. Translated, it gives CASGGMNTEAFF. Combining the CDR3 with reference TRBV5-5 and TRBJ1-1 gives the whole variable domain DAGVTQSPTHLIKTRGQQVTLRCSPISGHKSVSWYQQVLGQGPQFIFQYYEKEERGRGNFPDRFSARQFPNYSSELNVNALLLGDSALYLCASGGMNTEAFFGQGTRLTVV.

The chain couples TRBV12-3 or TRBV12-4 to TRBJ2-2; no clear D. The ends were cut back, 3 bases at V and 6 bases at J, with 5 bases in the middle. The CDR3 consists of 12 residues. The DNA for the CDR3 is TGTGCCAGCAGTTTCGCGGCCGGGGAGCTGTTTTTT. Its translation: CASSFAAGELFF.

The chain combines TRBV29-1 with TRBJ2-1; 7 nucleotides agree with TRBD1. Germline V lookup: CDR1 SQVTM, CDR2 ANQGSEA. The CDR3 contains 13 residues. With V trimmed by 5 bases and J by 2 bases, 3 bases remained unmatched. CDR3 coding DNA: TGCAGCGTTCAGGGGGATACCTACAATGAGCAGTTCTTC. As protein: CSVQGDTYNEQFF.

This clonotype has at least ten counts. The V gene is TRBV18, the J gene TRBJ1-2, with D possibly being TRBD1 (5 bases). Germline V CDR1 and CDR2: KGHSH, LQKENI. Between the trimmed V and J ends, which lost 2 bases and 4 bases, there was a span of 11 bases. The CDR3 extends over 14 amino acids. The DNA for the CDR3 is TGTGCCAGCTCACCAGAGGACATCCCCTATGGCTACACCTTC. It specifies CASSPEDIPYGYTF.